Below are 20 T cell receptor beta chains sequenced from a single sample in a study of T-cell memory formation after mild COVID-19. TCRdb itself ran the 5' RACE reads through MiXCR, one entry per CDR3 protein. The sample yields fewer than 350,000 distinct CDR3 sequences, roughly 18% seen once. Sequenced material: PBMCs or a T cell subset sorted from them (not recorded which). The receptor source for this set is a man aged 18 to 30 who had mild COVID-19 (a few samples of this study predate the infection). Cell type and time point are not known.

This chain uses TRBV4-3 with TRBJ1-4; D is possibly TRBD1 (6 bases). Per the germline V gene, CDR1 is LGHNA and CDR2 is YSLEER. The CDR3 is made up of 18 amino acids. Trimming cost V 4 bases and J 6 bases, with 24 bases left between them. The CDR3 sequence: CASSRPDRPILRDEKLFF. Written as DNA, the CDR3 is TGCGCCAGCAGCCGACCGGACAGACCAATTTTAAGGGATGAAAAACTGTTTTTT.

The V gene is TRBV15, the J gene TRBJ2-7, with TRBD2 matching 12 bases. In germline, CDR1 is LNHNV, CDR2 YYDKDF (reference sequence). Trimming removed 5 bases from V and 3 bases from J; junction bases left unmatched: 5. This CDR3 has 15 amino acids. The CDR3 loop reads CATSSRTSGNYEQYV. The CDR3 bases are TGTGCCACCAGCTCTCGGACTAGCGGGAACTACGAGCAGTACGTC.

The genes are TRBV29-1 and TRBJ1-1; D perhaps matches TRBD1 (5 bases). CDR1 and CDR2 (germline): SQVTM, ANQGSEA. The CDR3 loop spans 11 amino acids. Trimming removed 6 bases at V and 5 bases at J, with 10 bases between. This CDR3 reads CSVVWGTEAFF. The CDR3 DNA is TGCAGCGTAGTCTGGGGGACTGAAGCTTTCTTT.

This clonotype was counted at least ten times. V is TRBV24-1 and J is TRBJ2-1; 8 positions agree with TRBD1. Germline V gene sequence: CDR1 KGHDR, CDR2 SFDVKD. J gave up 9 bases and V 0 bases, and 6 bases lay outside the gene matches. The CDR3 covers 15 residues. The CDR3 bases are TGTGCCACCAGTGATTTGGCAGGGGGCAATTTTGAGCAGTTCTTC. Its protein is CATSDLAGGNFEQFF.

The V and J genes are TRBV20-1 and TRBJ1-4; D is undetermined. The V end lost 1 base, the J end lost 0 bases, and 9 bases lay between the germline ends. The CDR3 covers 15 residues. Germline V CDR1 and CDR2: DFQATT, SNEGSKA (reference sequence). CDR3 coding DNA: TGCAGTGCTAGAGTCGGAAGCGCAACTAATGAAAAACTGTTTTTT. Its translation: CSARVGSATNEKLFF.

This clonotype came up a few times. V is TRBV6-2 or TRBV6-3 and J is TRBJ2-1, with 13 bases fitting TRBD2. J lost 8 bases, V lost 6 bases, and 7 bases had no gene match. In germline, CDR1 is MNHEY, CDR2 SVGEGT. CDR3 length: 15 residues. Here the CDR3 DNA reads TGTGCCAGCAGAGTCACTAGCGGGGGGGCCTATGAGCAGTTCTTC. Translating it yields CASRVTSGGAYEQFF.

The chain recombines TRBV7-9 with TRBJ2-5; 7 nucleotides match TRBD2. Germline CDR1 SEHNR, CDR2 FQNEAQ (reference sequence). The CDR3 is 15 residues long. The V gene end was trimmed by 4 bases and the J gene end by 4 bases; junction bases not matched to a gene: 9. The CDR3 loop reads CASSSRDYAIETQYF. For the CDR3, the DNA is TGTGCCAGCAGCTCCCGGGACTACGCCATAGAGACCCAGTACTTC.

The chain has TRBV27 and TRBJ2-7, with D unclear. V lost 4 bases and J 1 base, leaving 11 bases between the germline ends. Germline V gene data show CDR1 as MNHEY and CDR2 as SMNVEV (reference sequence). The CDR3 totals 14 residues. The CDR3 spells CASSSADLSYEQYF. The CDR3 DNA follows: TGTGCCAGCAGTTCGGCAGACTTATCCTACGAGCAGTACTTC.

At least ten counts were recorded for this clonotype. The V and J genes are TRBV6-4 and TRBJ2-3; 9 bases are shared with TRBD2. Germline loops: CDR1 MRHNA, CDR2 SNTAGT. V shed 6 bases and J 4 bases; nucleotides not matched to a gene: 5. CDR3 size: 14 residues. The CDR3 nucleotides read TGTGCCAGCAGCGCTAGCGGGGAGTCAGATACGCAGTATTTT. Protein sequence: CASSASGESDTQYF.

The gene calls are TRBV29-1 and TRBJ1-2; the match to TRBD1 covers 9 bases. Germline V gene lookup returns CDR1 SQVTM and CDR2 ANQGSEA. The CDR3 spans 16 residues. Trimming took 2 bases from V and 5 from J; bases not matched to a gene: 12. The CDR3 protein is CSVEKLGQGGSYGYTF. CDR3 DNA: TGCAGCGTTGAAAAACTGGGACAGGGCGGGAGTTATGGCTACACCTTC.

The gene calls are TRBV6-5 and TRBJ2-3; no reliable D call. This CDR3 contains 15 residues. Germline V gene sequence: CDR1 MNHEY, CDR2 SVGAGI. V lost 0 bases and J 3 bases, leaving 10 bases between the germline ends. The CDR3 DNA is TGTGCCAGCAGTTACTCGCTGTGGGCAACAGATACGCAGTATTTT. Its protein is CASSYSLWATDTQYF.

The gene calls are TRBV7-6 and TRBJ2-3; tentative D call: TRBD1 (5 bases). This CDR3 contains 17 residues. Trimming pared 1 base from V and 1 base from J, leaving 15 bases between. Germline CDR1 reads SGHVS; CDR2 reads FNYEAQ. CDR3 amino acids: CASSLVMPGQGTDTQYF. The DNA of the CDR3 is TGTGCCAGCAGCTTAGTTATGCCAGGGCAGGGCACAGATACGCAGTATTTT.

This rearrangement joins TRBV25-1 to TRBJ1-6; D remains ambiguous. Germline loops: CDR1 MGHDK, CDR2 SYGVNS. The CDR3 consists of 14 residues. Trimming pared 6 bases from V and 6 bases from J, leaving 12 bases between. The CDR3 protein is CASSREWINSPLHF. The CDR3 bases are TGTGCCAGCAGCCGGGAGTGGATTAATTCACCCCTCCACTTT.

This clonotype was observed a handful of times. This chain connects TRBV3-1 to TRBJ2-7, with D maybe TRBD1 (6 bases). This CDR3 contains 13 residues. From germline, CDR1 is LGHDT and CDR2 YNNKEL (reference sequence). V gave up 4 bases and J gave up 3 bases, with 10 bases separating them. This CDR3 is CASSRGQNYEQYV. In DNA, the CDR3 is TGTGCCAGCAGCCGTGGACAGAACTACGAGCAGTACGTC.

V usage is TRBV5-1 and J usage is TRBJ2-7, with D tentatively TRBD1 (5 bases). Trimming removed 8 bases from V and 5 bases from J, with 20 bases in between. The germline V gene encodes CDR1 SGHRS and CDR2 YFSETQ. The CDR3 has 14 amino acids. The CDR3 DNA sequence: TGCGCCAGTGGGGTGGCAGGGATCGACGACGAGCAGTACTTC. This encodes CASGVAGIDDEQYF.

This clonotype was seen a handful of times. This chain links TRBV5-1 with TRBJ2-3, with TRBD1 identical over 7 bases. The V segment lost 5 bases and the J segment 2 bases; nucleotides outside the gene matches: 5. The CDR3 totals 14 residues. CDR1 is SGHRS and CDR2 is YFSETQ in the germline V gene. CDR3 loop: CASRPDRYTDTQYF. In nucleotides, the CDR3 is TGCGCCAGCAGACCGGACAGGTACACAGATACGCAGTATTTT.

This clonotype was picked up a small number of times. V is TRBV12-3 or TRBV12-4 and J is TRBJ1-2; the D gene is possibly TRBD1 (6 bases). V was cut by 3 bases and J by 4 bases, with 12 bases left in between. This CDR3 comprises 14 residues. The CDR3 loop is CASSFRGGGYGYTF. CDR3 sequence (DNA): TGTGCCAGCAGTTTTCGAGGAGGGGGCTATGGCTACACCTTC.

This clonotype was observed a handful of times. The genes are TRBV12-3 or TRBV12-4 and TRBJ2-1; D is unresolved. Trimming took off 6 bases at V and 5 bases at J, with 8 bases between the two ends. CDR3 length equals 12 residues. The CDR3 sequence is CASSLAHNEQFF. The CDR3 coding sequence is TGTGCCAGCAGCCTCGCCCACAATGAGCAGTTCTTC.

The chain is built from TRBV12-5 and TRBJ2-1, with 10 positions matching TRBD1. The length of the CDR3 is 16 residues. Trimming took 5 bases from V and 8 from J; bases not matched to a gene: 12. Germline V gives CDR1 LGHNT, CDR2 FRNRAP. The CDR3 bases are TGTGCTAGTGGTGCCCGCGGGACAGGGGTTCGGGATGAGCAGTTCTTC. This codes for CASGARGTGVRDEQFF.

This clonotype was detected a few times. The chain employs TRBV5-1 and TRBJ2-6; possibly TRBD1 or TRBD2 for D (5 bases each). CDR3 length: 16 amino acids. V lost 5 bases and J lost 1, with 13 bases in between. Looked up from germline, CDR1 is SGHRS and CDR2 is YFSETQ. The CDR3 here is CASSRDGTSGANVLTF. The CDR3 DNA sequence: TGCGCCAGCAGTCGGGACGGAACTTCTGGGGCCAACGTCCTGACTTTC.